A selection of T cell receptor beta chains follows, all from one sample in a study of cytomegalovirus exposure and HLA in healthy donors. Method: immunoSEQ multiplex PCR; TCRdb's copy keeps in-frame clones and lacks some. Here the sample spans around 130,000 clones, 50% to 80% being singletons. Specimen: PBMCs. The receptors were gathered from a woman in her thirties or forties in good health and CMV-seropositive. The CDR3 runs from the conserved cysteine through the conserved F or W. D genes are given only for firm matches. Expanded clones are given a class, and other clones once, few, many or no size at all.

clone_size: few; v_call: TRBV2; d_call: TRBD2; j_call: TRBJ2-7; cdr3_aa: CASSYTGTSYEQYF; cdr3_nt: TGTGCCAGCAGTTATACCGGGACTAGTTACGAGCAGTACTTC
clone_size: few; v_call: TRBV28; d_call: TRBD1; j_call: TRBJ1-1; cdr3_aa: CASSSWGTVLEAFF; cdr3_nt: TGTGCCAGCAGTTCGTGGGGGACAGTCCTTGAAGCTTTCTTT
clone_size: few; v_call: TRBV5-1; d_call: .; j_call: TRBJ1-3; cdr3_aa: CASSPGLSGNTIYF; cdr3_nt: TGCGCCAGCAGCCCCGGTCTCTCTGGAAACACCATATATTTT
clone_size: few; v_call: TRBV29-1; d_call: .; j_call: TRBJ1-2; cdr3_aa: CSVAYSLYGYTF; cdr3_nt: TGCAGCGTTGCATACAGCCTTTATGGCTACACCTTC
clone_size: .; v_call: TRBV28; d_call: TRBD1; j_call: TRBJ1-2; cdr3_aa: CASTGQLNYGYTF; cdr3_nt: TGTGCCAGTACGGGACAGCTCAACTATGGCTACACCTTC
clone_size: .; v_call: TRBV10-1; d_call: .; j_call: TRBJ2-1; cdr3_aa: CASSRGSYNEQFF; cdr3_nt: TGCGCCAGCAGTCGGGGCTCCTACAATGAGCAGTTCTTC
clone_size: .; v_call: TRBV9; d_call: TRBD1; j_call: TRBJ2-3; cdr3_aa: CASSLTQGTGLKAVPTDTQYF; cdr3_nt: TGTGCCAGCAGCCTCACACAGGGGACAGGATTGAAAGCGGTACCCACAGATACGCAGTATTTT
clone_size: .; v_call: TRBV10-3; d_call: TRBD2; j_call: TRBJ2-1; cdr3_aa: CALGEGGGSYNEQFF; cdr3_nt: TGTGCCCTGGGAGAGGGCGGGGGGTCCTACAATGAGCAGTTCTTC
clone_size: .; v_call: TRBV9; d_call: .; j_call: TRBJ2-3; cdr3_aa: CASSASGTTSTDTQYF; cdr3_nt: TGTGCCAGCAGCGCCTCCGGGACAACTAGCACAGATACGCAGTATTTT
clone_size: .; v_call: TRBV30; d_call: .; j_call: TRBJ2-2; cdr3_aa: CAWSQGEAGELFF; cdr3_nt: TGTGCCTGGTCTCAGGGGGAGGCCGGGGAGCTGTTTTTT
clone_size: once; v_call: TRBV27; d_call: TRBD1; j_call: TRBJ2-2; cdr3_aa: CASTSGTGNTGELFF; cdr3_nt: TGTGCCAGCACCTCCGGGACAGGGAACACCGGGGAGCTGTTTTTT
clone_size: .; v_call: TRBV28; d_call: TRBD2; j_call: TRBJ2-7; cdr3_aa: CASSPIAGGISYEQYF; cdr3_nt: TGTGCCAGCAGTCCAATAGCGGGAGGGATCTCCTACGAGCAGTACTTC
clone_size: .; v_call: TRBV2; d_call: TRBD1; j_call: TRBJ2-3; cdr3_aa: CASSQGLRTDTQYF; cdr3_nt: TGTGCCAGCTCACAGGGGCTCCGCACAGATACGCAGTATTTT
clone_size: .; v_call: TRBV5-6; d_call: TRBD1; j_call: TRBJ1-3; cdr3_aa: CASRNRGLAGNTIYF; cdr3_nt: TGTGCCAGCAGAAACAGGGGTCTGGCTGGAAACACCATATATTTT